The 5 T cell receptor beta chains reported below all come from one sample, sequenced in a study of blood T cell repertoires in COVID-19. Libraries were prepared by immunoSEQ multiplex PCR; TCRdb keeps only in-frame clonotypes and omits some of them. The sample contains under 300,000 clones, approximately 83% of which appear only once. Sequenced input: peripheral blood. The source is a woman aged 45 to 65 who had recovered from COVID-19.

This clone has more than one count but fewer than ten. CDR3 in amino acids: CASSAGSRGWNTEAFF. The DNA for the CDR3 is TGTGCCAGCAGCGCTGGGTCCAGGGGATGGAACACTGAAGCTTTCTTT. The chain employs TRBV7-2 and TRBJ1-1, with D possibly matching TRBD1 (6 bases). The CDR3 sequence is 16 residues long. The germline gives CDR1 SGHTA, CDR2 FQGNSA. V was pared by 5 bases and J by 1 base, with 17 bases between.

The rearrangement uses TRBV27 and TRBJ2-3; tentatively, D is TRBD2 (6 bases). Looked up from germline, CDR1 is MNHEY and CDR2 is SMNVEV (reference sequence). CDR3 length: 17 amino acids. Trimming took off 4 bases at V and 2 bases at J, with 19 bases between the two ends. The CDR3 region is CASSSIRGRSLTDTQYF. The CDR3 bases are TGTGCCAGCAGTTCGATACGGGGGAGATCTCTCACAGATACGCAGTATTTT.

This rearrangement joins TRBV4-2 to TRBJ2-1; TRBD2 matches at 8 bases. Germline V CDR1 and CDR2: LGHNA, YNFKEQ. The trim removed 0 bases at V and 7 bases at J, leaving 14 bases unmatched. The CDR3 is 18 residues long. The CDR3 sequence: CASSQDNSASREGNEQFF. For the CDR3, the DNA is TGTGCCAGCAGCCAAGATAATTCGGCGTCCCGGGAGGGAAATGAGCAGTTCTTC.

To note about this clone: Other DNA sequences of this sample code for an identical CDR3. The chain joins TRBV27 to TRBJ2-7; 7 bases fit TRBD1. This CDR3 is 13 amino acids long. Trimming removed 2 bases from V and 4 bases from J; junction bases left unmatched: 2. Germline CDR1 is MNHEY and CDR2 is SMNVEV (reference sequence). CDR3 DNA: TGTGCCAGCAGTTTAGGCAGGGGGTACGAGCAGTACTTC. Translating it yields CASSLGRGYEQYF.

The V gene is TRBV12-3 or TRBV12-4, the J gene TRBJ1-2; D remains ambiguous. V was shortened by 1 base and J by 8 bases, with 5 bases between the two germline ends. The CDR3 sequence is 11 residues long. The CDR3 protein is CASSLGQGYTF. The CDR3 DNA follows: TGTGCCAGCAGTTTAGGGCAGGGCTACACCTTC.